These 20 T cell receptor beta chains share one sample of origin, sequenced in a study of blood T cell repertoires in COVID-19. Assay: immunoSEQ multiplex PCR; the TCRdb copy retains only in-frame clones and omits some. Of roughly 250,000 clones in the sample, around four fifths were seen once. Input material: peripheral blood. The receptors stem from a woman in her 40s with active or convalescent COVID-19.

This clone was detected many times. The chain links TRBV5-1 to TRBJ1-1; tentatively, D is TRBD1 (5 bases). Germline V gives CDR1 SGHRS, CDR2 YFSETQ. Trimming left V 4 bases short and J 4 bases short, with 17 bases between. The CDR3 covers 15 residues. The CDR3, as DNA: TGCGCCAGCAGCAGGGCCGCAGGGTTTCCCACTGAAGCTTTCTTT. Its protein is CASSRAAGFPTEAFF.

This clone appeared many times. The V call is TRBV6-5, the J call TRBJ2-4; TRBD1 might be the D (6 bases). Germline V CDR1 and CDR2: MNHEY, SVGAGI. Trimming removed 6 bases at V and 7 bases at J, with 13 bases between. The CDR3 spans 13 residues. CDR3 nucleotides: TGTGCCAGCAGAGCCAGGGGCGGGAACATTCAGTACTTC. Its protein product is CASRARGGNIQYF.

V and J are TRBV4-2 and TRBJ2-7; 7 nucleotides match TRBD2. CDR1 LGHNA and CDR2 YNFKEQ come from the germline V gene. The ends lost 1 base at V and 1 base at J; junction bases unmatched: 10. The CDR3 consists of 17 residues. The CDR3 DNA reads TGTGCCAGCAGCCAAGTATCCCTGGGGGGGGGATCCTACGAGCAGTACTTC. It specifies CASSQVSLGGGSYEQYF.

J is TRBJ1-3 and V is TRBV5-1; D not certain. CDR1 SGHRS and CDR2 YFSETQ come from the germline V gene. The V gene lost 0 bases and the J gene lost 2 bases, with 6 bases spanning the gap. This CDR3 has 14 residues. In DNA form, the CDR3 reads TGCGCCAGCAGCTTGGCCCCAGCTGGAAACACCATATATTTT. Protein sequence: CASSLAPAGNTIYF.

This chain connects TRBV28 to TRBJ2-1; 9 bases match TRBD2. CDR3 length equals 13 residues. The V gene's germline CDR1 is MDHEN and CDR2 SYDVKM. Trimming cost V 4 bases and J 7 bases; bases outside gene matches: 2. The CDR3 is CASSSTSGNEQFF. CDR3 in DNA: TGTGCCAGCAGTTCAACTAGCGGGAATGAGCAGTTCTTC. The full variable domain, with the rest looked up from reference TRBV28 and TRBJ2-1, is DVKVTQSSRYLVKRTGEKVFLECVQDMDHENMFWYRQDPGLGLRLIYFSYDVKMKEKGDIPEGYSVSREKKERFSLILESASTNQTSMYLCASSSTSGNEQFFGPGTRLTVL.

The chain links TRBV5-6 to TRBJ1-2; D is undetermined. Deletions cut 4 bases from V and 4 bases from J, with 8 bases between. The CDR3 runs to 12 residues. Germline V lookup: CDR1 SGHDT, CDR2 YYEEEE. CDR3 nucleotides: TGTGCCAGCAGCGCGGGTTTCTATGGCTACACCTTC. It is translated as CASSAGFYGYTF. The variable domain in full, with the rest retrieved from reference TRBV5-6 and TRBJ1-2, is DAGVTQSPTHLIKTRGQQVTLRCSPKSGHDTVSWYQQALGQGPQFIFQYYEEEERQRGNFPDRFSGHQFPNYSSELNVNALLLGDSALYLCASSAGFYGYTFGSGTRLTVV.

The chain recombines TRBV18 with TRBJ1-1; D is undetermined. Germline-derived CDR1 and CDR2 are KGHSH and LQKENI. The germline V and J ends were trimmed by 1 base and 3 bases, with 12 bases remaining between them. This CDR3 spans 15 amino acids. The CDR3 spells CASSPLGGGDTEAFF. CDR3 DNA: TGTGCCAGCTCACCACTGGGAGGTGGGGACACTGAAGCTTTCTTT.

The chain has TRBV5-1 and TRBJ2-3; 9 bases match TRBD2. V shed 3 bases, J shed 5 bases, and the junction held 10 bases outside the gene matches. This CDR3 spans 16 amino acids. Per the germline V gene, CDR1 is SGHRS and CDR2 is YFSETQ. The CDR3 region is CASSWPVLAGEDTQYF. DNA for the CDR3: TGCGCCAGCAGCTGGCCCGTTTTAGCGGGGGAAGATACGCAGTATTTT. Supplemented by reference TRBV5-1 and TRBJ2-3, the full variable domain reads KAGVTQTPRYLIKTRGQQVTLSCSPISGHRSVSWYQQTPGQGLQFLFEYFSETQRNKGNFPGRFSGRQFSNSRSEMNVSTLELGDSALYLCASSWPVLAGEDTQYFGPGTRLTVL.

J is TRBJ1-1 and V is TRBV6-5; 7 bases map to TRBD1. V dropped 6 bases and J dropped 11; count of bases not matched to a gene: 9. Germline assignment: CDR1 MNHEY and CDR2 SVGAGI. The CDR3 is 12 amino acids. The CDR3 protein is CASSRPTGFAFF. The CDR3 coding sequence is TGTGCCAGCAGCCGACCGACAGGGTTCGCTTTCTTT.

With regard to this clone: Within the sample, other DNA sequences also encode this same CDR3. The chain is built from TRBV2 and TRBJ1-5, with D tentatively TRBD1 (5 bases). Looked up from germline, CDR1 is SNHLY and CDR2 is FYNNEI. With 3 bases removed from V and 5 bases from J, the gap between germline ends came to 14 bases. The CDR3 is 15 amino acids. The CDR3 reads CASSDGTGLDQPQHF. CDR3 DNA sequence: TGTGCCAGCAGTGATGGAACAGGCCTCGATCAGCCCCAGCATTTT.

This clone was counted at least ten times. The chain links TRBV4-2 to TRBJ2-1; D possibly corresponds to TRBD1 (7 bases). The V end was cut by 3 bases, the J end by 5 bases, with 20 bases between. The CDR3 length is 17 residues. Germline lookup yields CDR1 LGHNA and CDR2 YNFKEQ. CDR3 DNA sequence: TGTGCCAGCAGCCAGGGGCTTTGGAGGGACAGTGACAATGAGCAGTTCTTC. Its translation is CASSQGLWRDSDNEQFF.

CDR3 nucleotides: TGCGCCAGCAGCTTGGGGCAGATTACATACAATGAGCAGTTCTTC. It specifies CASSLGQITYNEQFF. The chain carries TRBV5-1 and TRBJ2-1; D is unresolved. Per the germline V gene, CDR1 is SGHRS and CDR2 is YFSETQ. The germline V and J ends were trimmed by 0 bases and 4 bases, with 11 bases remaining between them. The CDR3 totals 15 residues.

The table lists this clone with a few counts. The chain uses TRBV3-1 (or the pseudogene TRBV3-2) and TRBJ2-5; 7 bases line up with TRBD1. Unmatched junction bases numbered 5, after V lost 5 bases and J lost 5 bases. The CDR3 contains 13 residues. Germline CDR1 and CDR2: LGHDT and YNNKEL (reference sequence). The DNA of the CDR3 is TGTGCCAGCAGCGTCTGGACAGGCGAGACCCAGTACTTC. It yields the protein CASSVWTGETQYF.

The rearrangement links TRBV5-1 to TRBJ2-5, with 9 bases fitting TRBD1. V trimming: 3 bases; J trimming: 1 base; junction bases outside the gene matches: 4. The length of the CDR3 is 15 residues. Germline assignment: CDR1 SGHRS and CDR2 YFSETQ. CDR3 in amino acids: CASSSKTGGQETQYF. Written as DNA, the CDR3 is TGCGCCAGCAGCTCGAAGACAGGGGGCCAAGAGACCCAGTACTTC.

CDR3 DNA sequence: TGTGCCAGTAGTGACTACAGGGGTCTGGATGAGCAGTTCTTC. It codes for CASSDYRGLDEQFF. The V gene is TRBV19, the J gene TRBJ2-1, with 7 bases lining up with TRBD1. Germline trimming cut 5 bases from V and 8 bases from J; bases unmatched to any gene: 9. Per the germline V gene, CDR1 is LNHDA and CDR2 is SQIVND (reference sequence). The CDR3 is 14 residues long.

This clone occurred a few times. The chain employs TRBV19 and TRBJ2-5; D is possibly TRBD1 (6 bases). CDR1 and CDR2 (germline): LNHDA, SQIVND (reference sequence). The germline V and J ends were trimmed by 3 bases and 2 bases, with 13 bases remaining between them. The CDR3 is 15 amino acids. Here the CDR3 reads CASSIRAGVQETQYF. DNA for the CDR3: TGTGCCAGTAGTATTAGGGCAGGGGTTCAAGAGACCCAGTACTTC. The full variable domain, in which reference TRBV19 and TRBJ2-5 provide the parts outside the CDR3, is DGGITQSPKYLFRKEGQNVTLSCEQNLNHDAMYWYRQDPGQGLRLIYYSQIVNDFQKGDIAEGYSVSREKKESFPLTVTSAQKNPTAFYLCASSIRAGVQETQYFGPGTRLLVL.

The genes are TRBV4-2 and TRBJ2-3; D may be TRBD2 (7 bases). This CDR3 contains 16 residues. In germline, CDR1 is LGHNA, CDR2 YNFKEQ. The germline V and J ends were trimmed by 0 bases and 11 bases, with 21 bases remaining between them. The CDR3 DNA sequence: TGTGCCAGCAGCCAAGAGGCAAGCGGGACATTAGGGTGGCAGTATTTT. Its translation: CASSQEASGTLGWQYF.

J is TRBJ1-4 and V is TRBV13; D remains ambiguous. Trimming took off 2 bases at V and 8 bases at J, with 6 bases between the two ends. CDR1 is PRHDT, CDR2 FYEKMQ, per germline (reference sequence). The CDR3 spans 12 residues. The CDR3 region has the DNA TGTGCCAGCAGCTTACGGAGCGAAAAACTGTTTTTT. This translates into CASSLRSEKLFF.

The gene calls are TRBV30 and TRBJ1-5; the D gene is possibly TRBD1 (5 bases). Germline CDR1 reads GTSNPN; CDR2 reads SVGIG (reference sequence). V gave up 4 bases and J gave up 3 bases, with 10 bases separating them. This CDR3 is built from 13 residues. Written as DNA, the CDR3 is TGTGCCTGGACTCAGGGTATCAATCAGCCCCAGCATTTT. Translating gives CAWTQGINQPQHF.

The J gene is TRBJ2-3, the V gene TRBV12-5, with D perhaps matching TRBD1 (5 bases). The CDR3 has 16 residues. The V gene's germline CDR1 is LGHNT and CDR2 FRNRAP. V was pared by 6 bases and J by 0 bases, with 16 bases between. The CDR3 nucleotides read TGTGCTAGTGGATCCATGGGGCAGGGCAGCACAGATACGCAGTATTTT. It yields the protein CASGSMGQGSTDTQYF.